A single sample is the source of the 2 T cell receptor beta chains below, sequenced in a study of blood T cell repertoires in COVID-19. TCRdb keeps only in-frame clones here, not all; method: immunoSEQ multiplex PCR. The sample comprises under 200,000 clones, approximately 91% of which are singletons, and around 1.5% rests with the top ten. The sample taken for sequencing was peripheral blood. The origin of the receptors is a man aged 18 to 29 with active or convalescent COVID-19.

The chain is built from TRBV30 and TRBJ2-1; 7 bases are a match to TRBD2. This CDR3 is 14 amino acids long. V lost 5 bases to trimming and J lost 3 bases; unmatched junction nucleotides: 7. The germline gives CDR1 GTSNPN, CDR2 SVGIG (reference sequence). The CDR3 here is CAWDLGGGYNEQFF. The CDR3 nucleotides read TGTGCCTGGGACCTGGGGGGGGGCTACAATGAGCAGTTCTTC.

This sequence joins TRBV3-1 (or the pseudogene TRBV3-2) and TRBJ1-1, with 8 nucleotides matching TRBD1. V was clipped by 1 base and J by 4 bases; unmatched bases: 2. CDR1 is LGHDT, CDR2 YNNKEL, per germline (reference sequence). CDR3 length: 14 residues. The CDR3 reads CASSQGTGSTEAFF. CDR3 DNA: TGTGCCAGCAGCCAAGGGACAGGGAGCACTGAAGCTTTCTTT.